This T cell receptor (beta chain) is from a study of T cells in Graves' hyperthyroidism and ophthalmopathy. Points from the study as a whole: Progression to ophthalmopathy was predicted a median of roughly 6.6 months early.

For this clonotype: The antigen is unknown.

The germline V and J ends were trimmed by 0 bases and 8 bases, with 19 bases remaining between them. CDR1 is SEHNR and CDR2 is FQNEAQ in the germline V gene (reference sequence). The CDR3 loop spans 16 amino acids. Approximately 9.3 ml of fresh peripheral blood supplied the PBMCs. TCR beta CDR3 region amplification was performed from RNA transcripts. HTBI primers were employed in a first-round RT-PCR of the TCR CDR3. Each CDR3 protein is one row after TCRdb ran MiXCR on the multiplex PCR reads. The sample holds approximately 300,000 distinct CDR3 sequences; 15% to 20% are singletons and the top ten take approximately 60%.

The sample was blood. The source is a woman aged 55-70 years with Graves' ophthalmopathy. The gene calls are TRBV7-9 and TRBJ1-2, with a tentative D call TRBD1 (6 bases). CDR3 coding DNA: TGTGCCAGCAGCTTAGCCCCCGGTGGAAGGGGGTGGGGCTACACCTTC. Protein sequence: CASSLAPGGRGWGYTF.